The rows below give T cell receptor beta chains drawn from one sample of a study of blood T cells in healthy people across ages. TCRdb ran MiXCR on the 5' RACE reads and lists one entry per CDR3 protein. The sample lists 650,000 to 800,000 distinct CDR3 sequences, 40% to 50% occurring once. The source material was blood. The receptors shown here come from a man between 60 and 70 years old in good health. The CDR3 runs from the conserved cysteine through the conserved F or W. The order of the fields is clone size, D gene, J gene, V gene, CDR3 protein, CDR3 DNA. The D gene is left open where the match is weak. Some rows have no size entry. The others give once, few or many, or a class for an expanded clone.

clone size: .; D gene: .; J gene: TRBJ1-4; V gene: TRBV20-1; CDR3 protein: CSASQTATNEKLFF; CDR3 DNA: TGCAGTGCTAGCCAAACTGCAACTAATGAAAAACTGTTTTTT
clone size: .; D gene: TRBD2; J gene: TRBJ2-3; V gene: TRBV20-1; CDR3 protein: CSARVAGGSTDTQYF; CDR3 DNA: TGCAGTGCTAGAGTAGCGGGGGGGAGCACAGATACGCAGTATTTT
clone size: once; D gene: TRBD2; J gene: TRBJ2-5; V gene: TRBV20-1; CDR3 protein: CSASRRGGHVETQYF; CDR3 DNA: TGCAGTGCTAGTCGGCGGGGGGGCCATGTGGAGACCCAGTACTTC
clone size: few; D gene: TRBD2; J gene: TRBJ2-3; V gene: TRBV6-2/TRBV6-3; CDR3 protein: CASVHSGGYTDTQYF; CDR3 DNA: TGTGCCAGTGTCCATAGCGGGGGATACACAGATACGCAGTATTTT
clone size: .; D gene: .; J gene: TRBJ2-7; V gene: TRBV27; CDR3 protein: CASSFVGSTYEQYF; CDR3 DNA: TGTGCCAGCAGTTTTGTGGGAAGCACCTACGAGCAGTACTTC
clone size: .; D gene: .; J gene: TRBJ2-5; V gene: TRBV6-1; CDR3 protein: CASSEDTGGTQYF; CDR3 DNA: TGTGCCAGCAGTGAAGACACCGGTGGGACCCAGTACTTC
clone size: .; D gene: TRBD1; J gene: TRBJ1-1; V gene: TRBV7-9; CDR3 protein: CASSLKEGAGGLAEAFF; CDR3 DNA: TGTGCCAGCAGCTTAAAGGAAGGGGCAGGGGGCTTAGCTGAAGCTTTCTTT
clone size: .; D gene: TRBD2; J gene: TRBJ2-5; V gene: TRBV7-2; CDR3 protein: CASSRVAGETETQYF; CDR3 DNA: TGTGCCAGCAGCCGAGTAGCGGGGGAGACGGAGACCCAGTACTTC
clone size: .; D gene: TRBD1; J gene: TRBJ1-6; V gene: TRBV7-9; CDR3 protein: CASSSGTGSSYNSPLHF; CDR3 DNA: TGTGCCAGCAGCTCCGGGACAGGGAGCTCCTATAATTCACCCCTCCACTTT
clone size: few; D gene: TRBD2; J gene: TRBJ2-3; V gene: TRBV9; CDR3 protein: CASSRSSGGLTDTQYF; CDR3 DNA: TGTGCCAGCAGCAGGTCCAGCGGGGGACTCACAGATACGCAGTATTTT
clone size: .; D gene: .; J gene: TRBJ2-7; V gene: TRBV6-6; CDR3 protein: CASSPPGHLRRPYEQYF; CDR3 DNA: TGTGCCAGCAGCCCTCCGGGACACCTTAGGAGGCCCTACGAGCAGTACTTC
clone size: few; D gene: .; J gene: TRBJ1-1; V gene: TRBV7-9; CDR3 protein: CASSPGDREPEAFF; CDR3 DNA: TGTGCCAGCAGCCCGGGCGACCGGGAACCTGAAGCTTTCTTT
clone size: once; D gene: .; J gene: TRBJ1-5; V gene: TRBV6-2/TRBV6-3; CDR3 protein: CASSSLQGGLNQPQHF; CDR3 DNA: TGTGCCAGCAGTTCCCTCCAGGGAGGCCTAAATCAGCCCCAGCATTTT
clone size: few; D gene: .; J gene: TRBJ1-2; V gene: TRBV6-2/TRBV6-3; CDR3 protein: CASSPPTVAGGGYTF; CDR3 DNA: TGTGCCAGCAGCCCTCCGACAGTAGCAGGCGGTGGCTACACCTTC
clone size: .; D gene: TRBD1; J gene: TRBJ2-2; V gene: TRBV7-2; CDR3 protein: CASSRSSRDRVKNTGELFF; CDR3 DNA: TGTGCCAGCAGCCGATCGTCCCGGGACAGGGTAAAAAACACCGGGGAGCTGTTTTTT
clone size: few; D gene: .; J gene: TRBJ2-7; V gene: TRBV12-3/TRBV12-4; CDR3 protein: CASSFARDEQYF; CDR3 DNA: TGTGCCAGCAGTTTTGCCAGGGACGAGCAGTACTTC